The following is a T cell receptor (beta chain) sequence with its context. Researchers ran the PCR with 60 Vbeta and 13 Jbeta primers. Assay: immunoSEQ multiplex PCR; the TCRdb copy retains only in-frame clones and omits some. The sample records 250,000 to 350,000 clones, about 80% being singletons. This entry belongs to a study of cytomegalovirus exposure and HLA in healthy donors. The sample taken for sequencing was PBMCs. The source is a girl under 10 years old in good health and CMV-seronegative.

The DNA of the CDR3 is TGTGCCAGCAGCGTAGCGGAACTACCGAACACTGAAGCTTTCTTT. The encoded protein is CASSVAELPNTEAFF. V usage is TRBV9 and J usage is TRBJ1-1, with no clear D. In germline, CDR1 is SGDLS, CDR2 YYNGEE. Trimming left V 0 bases short and J 1 base short, with 10 bases between. The CDR3 has 15 residues.